Shown below are 8 T cell receptor beta chains from a single sample sequenced in a study of blood T cell repertoires in COVID-19. The method was immunoSEQ multiplex PCR; TCRdb's version includes in-frame clones alone and lacks a portion of them. The table includes over 140,000 clones, roughly 81% detected once. Sequencing used peripheral blood. The receptors were sampled from a woman aged 45-59 years with active or convalescent COVID-19.

This sequence joins TRBV6-5 and TRBJ1-1; D is perhaps TRBD1 (5 bases). The CDR3 covers 14 residues. The germline V gene encodes CDR1 MNHEY and CDR2 SVGAGI. V lost 6 bases and J 4 bases, leaving 15 bases between the germline ends. The chain's CDR3 is CASSYAGRGTEAFF. The CDR3 DNA sequence: TGTGCCAGCAGCTATGCAGGGAGGGGCACTGAAGCTTTCTTT.

This chain joins TRBV24-1 and TRBJ1-1; D is possibly TRBD1 (5 bases). Per germline, CDR1 KGHDR and CDR2 SFDVKD. The V end was cut by 3 bases, the J end by 4 bases, with 14 bases between. CDR3 length equals 15 residues. The CDR3 DNA is TGTGCCACCAGTGATCCCGGGAGAAGGGGCACTGAAGCTTTCTTT. Its translation: CATSDPGRRGTEAFF.

The chain recombines TRBV20-1 with TRBJ2-7; 10 bases line up with TRBD2. This CDR3 has 14 amino acids. CDR1 DFQATT and CDR2 SNEGSKA come from the germline V gene (reference sequence). V was clipped by 3 bases and J by 5 bases; unmatched bases: 7. This chain's CDR3 is CSASGRLAGDEQYF. CDR3 in DNA: TGCAGTGCTAGTGGGAGACTAGCGGGTGACGAGCAGTACTTC.

The CDR3 nucleotides read TGCGCCAGCAGTTCCGTCGGGAAGGAAGCTTTCTTT. Its protein is CASSSVGKEAFF. The rearrangement joins TRBV5-1 to TRBJ1-1; D call uncertain. The CDR3 has 12 amino acids. Germline-derived CDR1 and CDR2 are SGHRS and YFSETQ. V gave up 5 bases and J gave up 8 bases, with 13 bases separating them.

This clone has just a few counts. V and J are TRBV30 and TRBJ2-6; possibly TRBD1 for D (6 bases). The germline V and J ends were trimmed by 2 bases and 0 bases, with 11 bases remaining between them. The CDR3 consists of 16 residues. Germline CDR1 reads GTSNPN; CDR2 reads SVGIG (reference sequence). CDR3 loop: CAWSPGHSSGANVLTF. Here the CDR3 DNA reads TGTGCCTGGAGTCCGGGACACAGCTCTGGGGCCAACGTCCTGACTTTC.

There are many counts of this clone. V and J are TRBV19 and TRBJ1-2; D perhaps matches TRBD1 (5 bases). The CDR3 runs to 14 residues. Trimming removed 5 bases at V and 4 bases at J, with 14 bases between. The V gene's germline CDR1 is LNHDA and CDR2 SQIVND (reference sequence). In DNA form, the CDR3 reads TGTGCCAGTAGTTCCTACGGACAAATCTATGGCTACACCTTC. Protein: CASSSYGQIYGYTF.

The chain couples TRBV7-3 to TRBJ1-2; TRBD1 agrees at 7 bases. The junction had 7 bases not matched to a gene; V was cut back by 0 bases and J by 3 bases. The CDR3 is 16 amino acids. Germline V lookup: CDR1 SGHTA, CDR2 FQGTGA. The CDR3 here is CASSLTGTVNHYGYTF. CDR3 DNA sequence: TGTGCCAGCAGCTTAACGGGGACAGTGAACCACTATGGCTACACCTTC.

The chain uses TRBV10-3 and TRBJ1-6; D uncertain. Germline V gene data show CDR1 as ENHRY and CDR2 as SYGVKD. The CDR3 length is 13 residues. V lost 2 bases, J lost 12 bases, and 11 bases lay in between. The CDR3 sequence: CAISESPRGPLHF. Here the CDR3 DNA reads TGTGCCATCAGTGAGAGTCCCCGAGGACCCCTCCACTTT.